This T cell receptor (beta chain) is from a study of metastatic and nonmetastatic thyroid tumors. Overall study context: A comparison of repertoires was made across blood and tumor or nodule tissue from malignant and benign thyroid patients. Whole-study results and caveats: A significant increase in TCR beta diversity was reportedly seen in malignant thyroid tumors relative to benign nodules, in blood and tumor.

The CDR3 loop spans 15 amino acids. CDR1 SGHAT and CDR2 FQNNGV come from the germline V gene. The V end lost 2 bases, the J end lost 3 bases, and 14 bases lay between the germline ends. Authors' methods: Construction of a distant-metastasis classifier for papillary thyroid cancer relied on CDR3 differences across clinicopathological groups. TCRdb used MiXCR to call clones anew from the PCR reads. The V and J calls were not made by the authors but by TCRdb's processing. The sample yields approximately 11,000 clones, under 35% seen once. Among the patients, none had received any treatment before thyroid surgery. Sample share makes this clone medium-sized. What it binds is unknown.

V is TRBV11-2 and J is TRBJ2-7; D perhaps matches TRBD1 (6 bases). The sequence came from a female donor with papillary thyroid cancer or a benign thyroid nodule (not recorded which). Some clones in this sample may be carry-over from other donors' samples. Sequenced: tumor tissue. This CDR3 is CASSLQGSKFYEQYF. The CDR3 nucleotides are TGTGCCAGCAGCTTACAGGGGAGTAAATTCTACGAGCAGTACTTC.